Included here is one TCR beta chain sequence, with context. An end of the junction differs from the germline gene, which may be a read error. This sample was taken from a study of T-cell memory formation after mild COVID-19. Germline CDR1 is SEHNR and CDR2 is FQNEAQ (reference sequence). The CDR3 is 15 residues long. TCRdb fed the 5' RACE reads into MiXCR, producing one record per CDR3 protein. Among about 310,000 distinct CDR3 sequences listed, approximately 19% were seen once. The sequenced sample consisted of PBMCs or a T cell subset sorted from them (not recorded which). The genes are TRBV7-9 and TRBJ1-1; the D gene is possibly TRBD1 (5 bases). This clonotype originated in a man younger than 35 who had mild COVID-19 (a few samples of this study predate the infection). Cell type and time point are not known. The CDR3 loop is CATSHQGGVNTEAFF. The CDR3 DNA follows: TGTGCCACCAGCCATCAGGGAGGGGTGAACACTGAAGCTTTCTTT.